This is a list of T cell receptor beta chains from one sample in a study of T cell repertoires in cytomegalovirus infection. No cognate antigen is known for these TCRs. TCRdb re-analysed the reads in MiXCR, keeping a single row per CDR3 protein. The table includes hundreds of thousands of distinct CDR3 sequences, about 33% detected once. This material consisted of cultured PBMCs, taken from culture after CMV antigen stimulation. These receptors all stem from a human donor in good health (CMV status not recorded). Some clones in this sample may be carry-over from other donors' samples. The CDR3 runs from the conserved cysteine through the conserved F or W. D genes are given only for firm matches. Rows give clone size only sometimes, using once, few, many, or a class for an expanded clone.

CDR3nt	CDR3aa	d_gene	abundance	v_gene	j_gene
TGTGCCAGCAACTACCCCGGGGGGCTAGCGGGAGCAGATACGCAGTATTTT	CASNYPGGLAGADTQYF	TRBD2	few	TRBV7-9	TRBJ2-3
TGCAGTGCTAGAGATCGGGCAGGGCTGAACACCGGGGAGCTGTTTTTT	CSARDRAGLNTGELFF	.	.	TRBV20-1	TRBJ2-2
TGTGCCAGCAAAGTGGGCCCGAACACTGAAGCTTTCTTT	CASKVGPNTEAFF	.	few	TRBV6-1	TRBJ1-1
TGTGCCACCAGCAGGGGGGACAGGGGGCTCACAGATACGCAGTATTTT	CATSRGDRGLTDTQYF	TRBD1	.	TRBV15	TRBJ2-3
TGTGCCAGCACCCTACATCCTGGGTCGTCCTACAATGAGCAGTTCTTC	CASTLHPGSSYNEQFF	.	.	TRBV28	TRBJ2-1
TGTGCCAGCAGCTCCTTCCTTGGGGACACGGCTAGCACAGATACGCAGTATTTT	CASSSFLGDTASTDTQYF	.	.	TRBV7-4	TRBJ2-3
TGTGCCAGCAGCCCAGAGCGGGGGGGGAGCGGCGAGCAGTACTTC	CASSPERGGSGEQYF	TRBD2	few	TRBV7-2	TRBJ2-7
TGTGCCAGCAGCCGGGACGCGGGAGATACGCAGTATTTT	CASSRDAGDTQYF	.	.	TRBV7-8	TRBJ2-3
TGTGCCAGCAGTTGGGGACCCCCAGGATTTACCTACAATGAGCAGTTCTTC	CASSWGPPGFTYNEQFF	.	few	TRBV6-6	TRBJ2-1
TGTGCCATCAGTGAGGGGGGATACACCGGGGAGCTGATTTTT	CAISEGGYTGELIF	.	.	TRBV10-3	TRBJ2-2
TGTGCCACCAGTGATCCTAGCGGGGGGAGCACAGATACGCAGTATTTT	CATSDPSGGSTDTQYF	TRBD2	.	TRBV24-1	TRBJ2-3